A selection of T cell receptor beta chains follows, all from one sample in a study of cytomegalovirus exposure and HLA in healthy donors. TCRdb keeps only in-frame clones here, not all; method: immunoSEQ multiplex PCR. The table includes about 190,000 clones, almost 80% detected once. Material: PBMCs. These receptors were taken from a woman younger than 30 in good health and CMV-seronegative. Each CDR3 is given without its conserved first and last residue.

v_gene,CDR3aa
TRBV15,ATSRDARGYEQY
TRBV29-1,SVGREGTEAF
TRBV28,ASSRPGTEKNIQY
TRBV19,ASSPETRSYNEQF
TRBV9,ASSVGTTPYEQY
TRBV6-4,ASSENVGETQY
TRBV28,ASSFADRVLDEQF
TRBV5-6,ASSLGLRTGDFEQY
TRBV4-1,ASSHRVTGVNEKLF
TRBV14,ASSHHLAGGLYEQY
TRBV7-3,ASSWGRTDTQY
TRBV28,ASSPWTSGSTDTQY
TRBV5-1,ASSLASGGLYNEQF
TRBV30,AWGGTSGREQY
TRBV6-5,ASSYSPSRSYEQY